What follows are 26 T cell receptor beta chains derived from one specimen sequenced in a study of radiation and T cells in renal cell carcinoma (dated by TCRdb to about 2020). The method behind the library was the immunoSEQ multiplex PCR assay. Sourced from immuneACCESS, this table was stored by TCRdb with only in-frame sequences that have V and J called. A share of the clones is absent; for the studies checked, an unresolved V gene accounts for under half, and the remainder has no known explanation. The sample table holds approximately 51,000 clones, of which approximately 83% were seen once. Of the sample, 25% to 35% is held by the ten largest clones. This specimen's time point label, per the study, means: baseline pretreatment blood. Interpreted using the paper, the treatment or condition label stands for: 15 Gy SBRT to primary tumor, nephrectomy 4 weeks later. The sequencing here drew on blood, taken from a patient whose treatment included radiotherapy and nephrectomy. These TCRs come from a woman aged 65 to 85 with renal cell carcinoma.

In this sample, this clone turned up once. The chain uses TRBV29-1 and TRBJ1-1; 7 bases are a match to TRBD1. The CDR3 totals 13 residues. CDR1 is SQVTM and CDR2 is ANQGSEA in the germline V gene. J gave up 0 bases and V 6 bases, and 4 bases lay outside the gene matches. This CDR3 reads CSVEGQMNTEAFF. The CDR3, as DNA: TGCAGCGTGGAGGGACAGATGAACACTGAAGCTTTCTTT. The variable domain in full, with the rest retrieved from reference TRBV29-1 and TRBJ1-1, is SAVISQKPSRDICQRGTSLTIQCQVDSQVTMMFWYRQQPGQSLTLIATANQGSEATYESGFVIDKFPISRPNLTFSTLTVSNMSPEDSSIYLCSVEGQMNTEAFFGQGTRLTVV.

The rearrangement joins TRBV11-2 to TRBJ2-3, with a weak D call TRBD2 (6 bases). The V gene lost 5 bases and the J gene lost 2 bases, with 14 bases spanning the gap. The CDR3 totals 15 residues. The germline V gene has CDR1 SGHAT and CDR2 FQNNGV. The CDR3 spells CASSPVGGTTDTQYF. CDR3 nucleotides: TGTGCCAGCAGCCCGGTCGGGGGAACCACAGATACGCAGTATTTT.

The chain carries TRBV2 and TRBJ2-1; 9 bases are shared with TRBD2. Losses at the gene ends were 8 bases for V and 4 bases for J; bases not matched to a gene: 6. CDR1 SNHLY and CDR2 FYNNEI come from the germline V gene. This CDR3 is built from 14 residues. DNA of the CDR3: TGTGCCAGCGGCTCGCGGGGGGGTTACAATGAGCAGTTCTTC. It specifies CASGSRGGYNEQFF.

A single count supports this clone. The rearrangement links TRBV27 to TRBJ2-7, with TRBD1 identical over 8 bases. Germline V CDR1 and CDR2: MNHEY, SMNVEV (reference sequence). The CDR3 runs 12 residues. The J segment lost 5 bases and the V segment lost 6 bases, leaving 3 bases of the junction unmatched. The DNA of the CDR3 is TGTGCCAGCAGCCGGACAGGGAACGAGCAGTACTTC. Its protein is CASSRTGNEQYF.

The chain joins TRBV6-1 to TRBJ1-2, with a weak D call TRBD1 (5 bases). The CDR3 extends over 16 amino acids. Germline V gene lookup returns CDR1 MNHNS and CDR2 SASEGT. V gave up 3 bases and J gave up 4 bases, with 18 bases separating them. This chain's CDR3 is CASSDGTVLDVYGYTF. For the CDR3, the DNA is TGTGCCAGCAGTGATGGGACTGTCCTAGACGTCTATGGCTACACCTTC.

V usage is TRBV21-1 and J usage is TRBJ1-1; TRBD1, the D gene given by the table, was not confirmed from the DNA. TRBV21-1 is classified as a pseudogene. CDR3 length: 13 amino acids. CDR3 nucleotide sequence: TGTGCCAGCACTCGACAATGGGACACTGAAGCTTTCTTT. Translated, it gives CASTRQWDTEAFF.

The V and J genes are TRBV5-1 and TRBJ2-3; tentative D call: TRBD2 (6 bases). Between the trimmed V and J ends, which lost 4 bases and 4 bases, there was a span of 10 bases. This CDR3 has 13 amino acids. Germline CDR1 is SGHRS and CDR2 is YFSETQ. CDR3 residues: CASSIGEADTQYF. CDR3 DNA: TGCGCCAGCAGCATAGGGGAGGCAGATACGCAGTATTTT.

The V and J genes are TRBV13 and TRBJ2-5; 9 bases line up with TRBD1. V was pared by 2 bases and J by 7 bases, with 11 bases of the junction left unmatched. Germline CDR1 is PRHDT and CDR2 is FYEKMQ (reference sequence). The length of the CDR3 is 16 residues. CDR3 loop: CASSLRGQGGVGTQYF. The CDR3 DNA follows: TGTGCCAGCAGCTTAAGGGGACAGGGTGGCGTCGGGACCCAGTACTTC.

The chain couples TRBV5-5 to TRBJ1-6; 8 bases are a match to TRBD1. CDR1 is SGHKS, CDR2 YYEKEE, per germline (reference sequence). The V segment lost 0 bases and the J segment 10 bases; nucleotides outside the gene matches: 3. This CDR3 spans 14 amino acids. The CDR3 nucleotides are TGTGCCAGCAGCTTGGTAGGGGACAGGTCACCCCTCCACTTT. Protein: CASSLVGDRSPLHF.

This clone appeared a single time. This CDR3 reads CASSFVGETQYF. The CDR3 DNA sequence: TGTGCCAGCAGCTTTGTCGGGGAGACCCAGTACTTC. The V gene is TRBV27, the J gene TRBJ2-5, with D unresolved. In germline, CDR1 is MNHEY, CDR2 SMNVEV (reference sequence). The CDR3 runs 12 residues. V lost 6 bases and J lost 5, with 10 bases in between.

V and J are TRBV5-1 and TRBJ1-1; no clear D. This CDR3 is 14 amino acids long. CDR1 and CDR2 from the germline V gene are SGHRS and YFSETQ. Between the trimmed V and J ends, which lost 4 bases and 0 bases, there was a span of 10 bases. This CDR3 reads CASSEGSMNTEAFF. The CDR3 bases are TGCGCCAGCAGCGAGGGAAGTATGAACACTGAAGCTTTCTTT.

The chain uses TRBV19 and TRBJ2-1; the D gene is possibly TRBD1 (5 bases). V was cut by 4 bases and J by 8 bases, with 15 bases left in between. This CDR3 region has 14 residues. Germline CDR1 and CDR2: LNHDA and SQIVND (reference sequence). This chain's CDR3 is CASSRAQVPDEQFF. The CDR3 region has the DNA TGTGCCAGTAGTAGGGCACAGGTTCCGGATGAGCAGTTCTTC.

The gene calls are TRBV5-1 and TRBJ2-7; D is perhaps TRBD2 (5 bases). The germline CDR1 and CDR2 sequences are SGHRS and YFSETQ. CDR3 length equals 15 residues. Trimming removed 4 bases at V and 3 bases at J, with 17 bases between. CDR3 protein: CASSPAPGLDYEQYF. The CDR3 coding sequence is TGCGCCAGCAGCCCCGCGCCAGGACTGGACTACGAGCAGTACTTC.

V is TRBV2 and J is TRBJ1-5; 8 nucleotides match TRBD1. Unmatched junction bases numbered 11, after V lost 7 bases and J lost 6 bases. Per the germline V gene, CDR1 is SNHLY and CDR2 is FYNNEI. This CDR3 has 15 amino acids. CDR3 nucleotide sequence: TGTGCCAGCACCCCCACAGGGGGGTCGGTTCAGCCCCAGCATTTT. Translated, it gives CASTPTGGSVQPQHF. The full variable domain, rest sourced from reference TRBV2 and TRBJ1-5, is EPEVTQTPSHQVTQMGQEVILRCVPISNHLYFYWYRQILGQKVEFLVSFYNNEISEKSEIFDDQFSVERPDGSNFTLKIRSTKLEDSAMYFCASTPTGGSVQPQHFGDGTRLSIL.

This rearrangement joins TRBV5-1 to TRBJ2-5; 11 bases agree with TRBD1. CDR1 is SGHRS, CDR2 YFSETQ, per germline. V was pared by 3 bases and J by 5 bases, with 9 bases of the junction left unmatched. There are 16 residues in the CDR3. This chain's CDR3 is CASSYTGTGGSETQYF. CDR3 bases: TGCGCCAGCAGCTATACCGGGACAGGGGGATCGGAGACCCAGTACTTC.

The table lists this clone with a few counts. The chain combines TRBV11-3 with TRBJ1-1, with 8 bases identical to TRBD1. Germline V gene sequence: CDR1 SGHNT, CDR2 YENEEA. The J segment lost 4 bases and the V segment lost 4 bases, leaving 11 bases of the junction unmatched. The CDR3 is made up of 16 amino acids. CDR3 protein: CASSSDRVGKTTEAFF. The CDR3 nucleotides read TGTGCCAGCAGCTCGGACAGGGTTGGGAAGACCACTGAAGCTTTCTTT.

V and J are TRBV14 and TRBJ2-4; D might be TRBD1 (5 bases). Trimming pared 4 bases from V and 9 bases from J, leaving 10 bases between. Germline V gene lookup returns CDR1 SGHDN and CDR2 FVKESK. The CDR3 extends over 12 amino acids. CDR3 amino acids: CASSPKGAIQYF. The CDR3 DNA sequence: TGTGCCAGCAGCCCCAAAGGGGCCATTCAGTACTTC.

The chain combines TRBV7-3 with TRBJ2-3, with 9 bases identical to TRBD1. CDR1 is SGHTA, CDR2 FQGTGA, per germline. There are 16 residues in the CDR3. J was trimmed by 4 bases and V by 2 bases; bases with no gene match: 7. The CDR3 DNA is TGTGCCAGCAGCTTAGGGTGGGGACAGGGAGCAGATACGCAGTATTTT. Its protein is CASSLGWGQGADTQYF.

J is TRBJ1-5 and V is TRBV6-1; D not resolved. CDR1 and CDR2 from the germline V gene are MNHNS and SASEGT. This CDR3 spans 14 amino acids. Between the trimmed V and J ends, which lost 7 bases and 0 bases, there was a span of 10 bases. Here the CDR3 DNA reads TGTGCCAGCACCCTTACTCATAGCAATCAGCCCCAGCATTTT. Protein sequence: CASTLTHSNQPQHF.

The CDR3 nucleotides are TGCGCCAGCAGCTTGCTAGGGCGGGGCACAAATGAGCAGTTCTTC. This encodes CASSLLGRGTNEQFF. V and J are TRBV5-1 and TRBJ2-1, with D possibly TRBD2 on 6 matching bases. CDR3 length equals 15 residues. Trimming took 1 base from V and 7 from J, leaving 15 bases between them. Germline assignment: CDR1 SGHRS and CDR2 YFSETQ.

The chain uses TRBV21-1 and TRBJ2-3; TRBD1, the D gene given by the table, was not confirmed from the DNA. TRBV21-1 is flagged as a pseudogene. This CDR3 spans 16 amino acids. CDR3 bases: TGTGCCAGCAGCAAAGAAAAGGGGTTTGATACAGATACGCAGTATTTT. It translates to CASSKEKGFDTDTQYF.

This chain uses TRBV5-1 with TRBJ2-1; unclear D gene. Germline CDR1 reads SGHRS; CDR2 reads YFSETQ. V shed 4 bases and J shed 5 bases, with 19 bases lying between them. The CDR3 consists of 16 residues. The chain's CDR3 is CASSPDAGSFDNEQFF. CDR3 DNA sequence: TGCGCCAGCAGCCCCGACGCAGGAAGTTTTGACAATGAGCAGTTCTTC.

This chain's CDR3 is CASSSPGHSNYGYTF. The CDR3 DNA reads TGTGCCAGCAGTTCCCCCGGACATTCAAACTATGGCTACACCTTC. The J gene is TRBJ1-2, the V gene TRBV6-5, with D possibly being TRBD1 (5 bases). The CDR3 runs 15 residues. Trimming took 4 bases from V and 2 from J, leaving 14 bases between them. CDR1 MNHEY and CDR2 SVGAGI come from the germline V gene.

The chain couples TRBV6-1 to TRBJ2-7; D uncertain. Trimming took off 3 bases at V and 3 bases at J, with 6 bases between the two ends. The CDR3 is 12 residues long. CDR1 is MNHNS and CDR2 is SASEGT in the germline V gene. The CDR3 is CASSEVHYEQYF. The CDR3 DNA follows: TGTGCCAGCAGTGAGGTACACTACGAGCAGTACTTC.

The rearrangement links TRBV6-1 to TRBJ2-7; TRBD1 is a possible D gene (5 bases). The CDR3 length is 11 residues. V was cut by 8 bases and J by 1 base, with 6 bases left in between. The germline gives CDR1 MNHNS, CDR2 SASEGT. In DNA form, the CDR3 reads TGTGCCAGCCGGACATCCTACGAGCAGTACTTC. Encoded protein: CASRTSYEQYF.

The chain has TRBV6-1 and TRBJ1-5, with 11 bases aligning to TRBD1. The trim removed 4 bases at V and 5 bases at J, leaving 4 bases unmatched. The CDR3 has 15 amino acids. CDR1 MNHNS and CDR2 SASEGT come from the germline V gene. CDR3 region: CASSAGTGGYQPQHF. CDR3 bases: TGTGCCAGCAGTGCCGGGACAGGGGGATATCAGCCCCAGCATTTT.